The sequence of this T cell receptor beta chain was determined in a study of T cells in Graves' hyperthyroidism and ophthalmopathy. Amplified TCR beta CDR3 regions came from RNA transcripts. During a first-round RT-PCR of the TCR CDR3, the HTBI primer set was used. TCRdb passed the multiplex PCR reads through MiXCR, listing each CDR3 protein once. The sample records fewer than 350,000 distinct CDR3 sequences, roughly a fifth being singletons. Broader study findings: Peripheral blood also featured most of the thyroid clonotypes expanded above 0.001.

This clonotype was found many times. Its antigen is not known. CDR3 length equals 16 residues. Germline V CDR1 and CDR2: SGHRS, YFSETQ. V dropped 4 bases and J dropped 9 bases, with 23 bases sitting between them. The clonotype was recovered from a woman between 45 and 60 years old with Graves' hyperthyroidism. The sequencing sample was made of blood. The chain recombines TRBV5-1 with TRBJ2-1; a possible D gene is TRBD2 (5 bases). CDR3 nucleotides: TGCGCCAGCAGCAGGGAAGCGGAACTCCCAAGTGTTGAGCAGTTCTTC. Translating gives CASSREAELPSVEQFF.